This passage covers 10 T cell receptor beta chains from one sample sequenced in a study of T-cell reconstitution after alpha-beta-depleted transplantation in children. Unique molecular identifiers were used to barcode this TCRbeta library. TCRdb called the PCR reads again in MiXCR, with one record for every CDR3 protein. Of around 580,000 distinct CDR3 sequences listed, roughly 23% were seen once; the top ten hold about 14%. Sample: PBMCs, mostly from graft donor cells, taken 360 days after TCRalphabeta/CD19-depleted stem cell transplant. The receptors were gathered from a boy in the first two years of life who had a stem cell transplant for acute myeloid leukemia, so the T cells may come from the graft donor.

The V gene is TRBV25-1, the J gene TRBJ2-1; D is unclear. V shed 0 bases and J shed 4 bases, with 7 bases lying between them. The CDR3 contains 14 residues. Germline lookup yields CDR1 MGHDK and CDR2 SYGVNS. CDR3 loop: CASSEYKGYNEQFF. The CDR3 DNA reads as TGTGCCAGCAGTGAATATAAGGGATACAATGAGCAGTTCTTC.

This clonotype was detected many times. The V call is TRBV12-3 or TRBV12-4, the J call TRBJ2-4; D uncertain. Trimming shortened V by 5 bases and J by 7 bases, and 18 bases separated the two germline ends. This CDR3 has 15 amino acids. The CDR3 DNA follows: TGTGCCAGCAGTCTTGGGGTACACCCGACGAACATTCAGTACTTC. Amino acid sequence: CASSLGVHPTNIQYF.

V is TRBV7-2 and J is TRBJ1-2, with D unclear. The CDR3 covers 12 residues. Per germline, CDR1 SGHTA and CDR2 FQGNSA. The V and J ends lost 1 base and 5 bases respectively, with 5 bases between them. The chain's CDR3 is CASSLEVYGYTF. The CDR3 nucleotides read TGTGCCAGCAGCTTAGAAGTTTATGGCTACACCTTC.

Ten or more counts support this clonotype. This chain links TRBV27 with TRBJ2-1, with a tentative D call TRBD1 (5 bases). Germline V lookup: CDR1 MNHEY, CDR2 SMNVEV (reference sequence). This CDR3 has 13 amino acids. Between the trimmed V and J ends, which lost 0 bases and 7 bases, there was a span of 7 bases. The CDR3 region has the DNA TGTGCCAGCAGTTTATCCGGACAAAATGAGCAGTTCTTC. Translation: CASSLSGQNEQFF.

This chain joins TRBV6-2 or TRBV6-3 and TRBJ1-1; no reliable D call. Germline assignment: CDR1 MNHEY and CDR2 SVGEGT. V lost 7 bases and J lost 1, with 16 bases in between. This CDR3 has 15 residues. In nucleotides, the CDR3 is TGTGCCAGCATTCTACTCAGGTCCCCGAACACTGAAGCTTTCTTT. Protein: CASILLRSPNTEAFF.

This clonotype was seen only a few times. The chain combines TRBV29-1 with TRBJ2-7; D is unresolved. CDR3 length equals 11 residues. V lost 6 bases, J lost 3 bases, and 9 bases lay in between. Germline V gene lookup returns CDR1 SQVTM and CDR2 ANQGSEA. In nucleotides, the CDR3 is TGCAGCGTCACGACAAGCTACGAGCAGTACTTC. Its translation: CSVTTSYEQYF.

The chain recombines TRBV5-6 with TRBJ2-1; the D call may be TRBD1 or TRBD2 (6 bases each). Deletions cut 2 bases from V and 2 bases from J, with 17 bases between. The CDR3 is made up of 17 amino acids. The V gene's germline CDR1 is SGHDT and CDR2 YYEEEE. The CDR3 reads CASSLGGETGAYNEQFF. DNA for the CDR3: TGTGCCAGCAGCTTAGGGGGAGAGACGGGGGCCTACAATGAGCAGTTCTTC.

The V call is TRBV29-1, the J call TRBJ2-3; 7 nucleotides align to TRBD1. The V and J ends lost 7 bases and 6 bases, in that order; junction bases with no gene match: 13. The length of the CDR3 is 14 residues. Per the germline V gene, CDR1 is SQVTM and CDR2 is ANQGSEA. Here the CDR3 reads CSANGQAFRDTQYF. The DNA for the CDR3 is TGCAGCGCCAACGGACAGGCCTTTAGGGATACGCAGTATTTT.

This clonotype has just a few counts. CDR3 in amino acids: CASSLRWQTEETQYF. The CDR3 coding sequence is TGTGCCAGCAGCTTACGTTGGCAGACAGAAGAGACCCAGTACTTC. V usage is TRBV7-2 and J usage is TRBJ2-5; a weak D match, TRBD1 (5 bases). There are 15 residues in the CDR3. V lost 2 bases and J 3 bases, leaving 13 bases between the germline ends. Looked up from germline, CDR1 is SGHTA and CDR2 is FQGNSA.

The gene calls are TRBV12-3 or TRBV12-4 and TRBJ2-2, with 8 bases lining up with TRBD2. Germline trimming cut 2 bases from V and 0 bases from J; bases unmatched to any gene: 8. The CDR3 runs to 18 residues. CDR3 sequence reads: CASSLLERGIANTGELFF. The CDR3 DNA reads as TGTGCCAGCAGTTTATTGGAGCGGGGGATCGCGAACACCGGGGAGCTGTTTTTT.